The 4 T cell receptor beta chains below were found in one sample sequenced in a study of technical replicates of blood from several donors. Here immunoSEQ multiplex PCR was the method, and the copy in TCRdb shows in-frame clones only, minus some. The sample lists around 80,000 clones, roughly 90% occurring once. Material: T cells isolated from PBMCs. These receptors all come from a human donor in good health.

The rearrangement uses TRBV7-2 and TRBJ2-1; 11 positions match TRBD1. Germline CDR1 is SGHTA and CDR2 is FQGNSA. J gave up 1 base and V 4 bases, and 9 bases lay outside the gene matches. The CDR3 length is 18 residues. Here the CDR3 DNA reads TGTGCCAGCAGCTATTTCGGGACAGGGGGGTTTTCCTACAATGAGCAGTTCTTC. Amino acids: CASSYFGTGGFSYNEQFF.

About this clone itself: A junction boundary mismatches the germline segment, possibly from a read error. The chain uses TRBV7-7 and TRBJ2-1; 8 nucleotides line up with TRBD2. Germline loops: CDR1 SSHAT, CDR2 FNYEAQ (reference sequence). This CDR3 has 18 amino acids. The CDR3 sequence: CASSPSLPGLGGPNEQFF. The CDR3 coding sequence is TGTGCTAGCAGTCCTTCTTTGCCGGGACTAGGCGGTCCCAATGAGCAGTTCTTC. The full variable domain, in which reference TRBV7-7 and TRBJ2-1 provide the parts outside the CDR3, is GAGVSQSPRYKVTKRGQDVTLRCDPISSHATLYWYQQALGQGPEFLTYFNYEAQPDKSGLPSDRFSAERPEGSISTLTIQRTEQRDSAMYRCASSPSLPGLGGPNEQFFGPGTRLTVL.

The genes are TRBV27 and TRBJ1-1; tentative D call: TRBD1 (6 bases). Germline CDR1 reads MNHEY; CDR2 reads SMNVEV (reference sequence). The V and J ends lost 5 bases and 6 bases respectively, with 13 bases between them. The CDR3 runs 13 residues. CDR3 residues: CASSGIRGSEAFF. DNA of the CDR3: TGTGCCAGCAGTGGGATAAGGGGGTCTGAAGCTTTCTTT.

The genes are TRBV19 and TRBJ1-5; tentatively, D is TRBD1 (5 bases). CDR3 size: 14 residues. V lost 3 bases and J 6 bases, leaving 12 bases between the germline ends. CDR1 and CDR2 (germline): LNHDA, SQIVND (reference sequence). CDR3 bases: TGTGCCAGTAGTATGGCGGGGACCGGTCAGCCCCAGCATTTT. Translation gives CASSMAGTGQPQHF.